The 26 T cell receptor beta chains in this list originate from one sample, sequenced in a study of blood T cell repertoires in COVID-19. Sequenced by immunoSEQ multiplex PCR; TCRdb stores in-frame clones only, minus some. The profile shows 200,000 to 300,000 clones, 84% of them singletons. Sequencing was performed on peripheral blood. The receptor set was obtained from a man aged 50 or older with acute or convalescent COVID-19.

This sequence joins TRBV19 and TRBJ1-5; D remains unclear. The V gene's germline CDR1 is LNHDA and CDR2 SQIVND (reference sequence). V was shortened by 1 base and J by 4 bases, with 11 bases between the two germline ends. The CDR3 runs 15 residues. As DNA, the CDR3 is TGTGCCAGTAGTATAGGAGGGCCTCAAAATCAGCCCCAGCATTTT. Translation: CASSIGGPQNQPQHF.

In this sample, this clone turned up once. The rearrangement links TRBV5-5 to TRBJ2-4, with 7 positions matching TRBD2. The germline CDR1 and CDR2 sequences are SGHKS and YYEKEE (reference sequence). J lost 2 bases, V lost 0 bases, and 8 bases had no gene match. This CDR3 is built from 17 residues. CDR3 bases: TGTGCCAGCAGCTTGGCCAGAGGACTAGGGACCAAAAACATTCAGTACTTC. Translating it yields CASSLARGLGTKNIQYF.

V gene TRBV11-3 combines with J gene TRBJ2-7; TRBD2 matches at 14 bases. Germline CDR1 reads SGHNT; CDR2 reads YENEEA. The trim removed 3 bases at V and 4 bases at J, leaving 2 bases unmatched. This CDR3 region has 15 residues. CDR3 in amino acids: CASSLGTSGSYEQYF. Written as DNA, the CDR3 is TGTGCCAGCAGCTTGGGGACTAGCGGGAGTTACGAGCAGTACTTC. Full variable domain (remainder filled in from reference TRBV11-3 and TRBJ2-7): EAGVVQSPRYKIIEKKQPVAFWCNPISGHNTLYWYLQNLGQGPELLIRYENEEAVDDSQLPKDRFSAERLKGVDSTLKIQPAELGDSAVYLCASSLGTSGSYEQYFGPGTRLTVT.

The V and J genes are TRBV16 and TRBJ1-2; 8 bases line up with TRBD1. Looked up from germline, CDR1 is KGHSY and CDR2 is FQNENV. The V segment lost 4 bases and the J segment 6 bases; nucleotides outside the gene matches: 4. The CDR3 runs to 13 residues. The CDR3 bases are TGTGCCAGCAGCCCGGACAGGGTGAATGGCTACACCTTC. Its translation: CASSPDRVNGYTF.

The V gene is TRBV2, the J gene TRBJ1-1; the D is unclear. The CDR3 is 14 amino acids. The germline gives CDR1 SNHLY, CDR2 FYNNEI. The V gene lost 3 bases and the J gene lost 1 base, with 9 bases spanning the gap. CDR3 bases: TGTGCCAGCAGTGATATAGCGGGGAACACTGAAGCTTTCTTT. Its translation: CASSDIAGNTEAFF.

V gene TRBV7-9 combines with J gene TRBJ1-4; D call uncertain. The CDR3 consists of 14 residues. V was trimmed by 5 bases and J by 8 bases, leaving 15 bases between them. From germline, CDR1 is SEHNR and CDR2 FQNEAQ (reference sequence). CDR3 DNA sequence: TGTGCCAGCAGCCCCCGGGGTGCTTGGGAAAAACTGTTTTTT. The encoded protein is CASSPRGAWEKLFF.

This chain joins TRBV7-9 and TRBJ2-7; 11 bases fit TRBD2. Losses at the gene ends were 5 bases for V and 3 bases for J; bases not matched to a gene: 15. CDR3 length equals 18 residues. Germline CDR1 SEHNR, CDR2 FQNEAQ (reference sequence). CDR3 in amino acids: CASSLTLTITSGSYEQYF. The CDR3 region has the DNA TGTGCCAGCAGCCTTACCCTTACCATCACTAGCGGGAGCTACGAGCAGTACTTC. The full variable domain, rest sourced from reference TRBV7-9 and TRBJ2-7, is DTGVSQNPRHKITKRGQNVTFRCDPISEHNRLYWYRQTLGQGPEFLTYFQNEAQLEKSRLLSDRFSAERPKGSFSTLEIQRTEQGDSAMYLCASSLTLTITSGSYEQYFGPGTRLTVT.

This clone was recorded only once. The chain recombines TRBV9 with TRBJ2-3; 9 nucleotides line up with TRBD2. Germline values: CDR1 SGDLS, CDR2 YYNGEE. The CDR3 runs to 17 residues. J lost 4 bases, V lost 3 bases, and 12 bases had no gene match. This chain's CDR3 is CASSGRGGTSWADTQYF. CDR3 nucleotide sequence: TGTGCCAGCAGCGGACGGGGCGGGACTAGCTGGGCAGATACGCAGTATTTT.

The chain recombines TRBV11-3 with TRBJ2-5, with a possible D match to TRBD2 (6 bases). Germline V gene lookup returns CDR1 SGHNT and CDR2 YENEEA. The V and J ends lost 7 bases and 2 bases respectively, with 14 bases between them. The length of the CDR3 is 14 residues. CDR3 in DNA: TGTGCCAGCAAACCCCAGGGACTGCAAGAGACCCAGTACTTC. Protein: CASKPQGLQETQYF.

V and J are TRBV7-8 and TRBJ1-2; 8 nucleotides agree with TRBD1. The V and J ends lost 4 bases and 6 bases, in that order; junction bases with no gene match: 10. CDR1 is SGHVS and CDR2 is FQNEAQ in the germline V gene. The CDR3 is 15 amino acids. The CDR3 here is CASSSTQTGADGYTF. The DNA of the CDR3 is TGTGCCAGCAGCTCCACGCAGACAGGGGCGGATGGCTACACCTTC.

V usage is TRBV18 and J usage is TRBJ1-1; 8 nucleotides match TRBD1. Germline loops: CDR1 KGHSH, CDR2 LQKENI. The CDR3 totals 17 residues. V dropped 2 bases and J dropped 3; count of bases not matched to a gene: 11. The CDR3 loop reads CASSPVITGGEDTEAFF. CDR3 DNA sequence: TGTGCCAGCTCACCAGTCATCACAGGGGGGGAGGACACTGAAGCTTTCTTT.

The chain employs TRBV9 and TRBJ2-5, with TRBD1 matching over 7 bases. With V trimmed by 3 bases and J by 0 bases, 2 bases remained unmatched. Looked up from germline, CDR1 is SGDLS and CDR2 is YYNGEE. The CDR3 covers 14 residues. This CDR3 is CASSEQGHQETQYF. CDR3 DNA: TGTGCCAGCAGCGAACAGGGGCACCAAGAGACCCAGTACTTC.

The chain uses TRBV19 and TRBJ1-5, with TRBD1 identical over 8 bases. The ends lost 3 bases at V and 4 bases at J; junction bases unmatched: 5. Germline values: CDR1 LNHDA, CDR2 SQIVND (reference sequence). CDR3 size: 15 residues. CDR3 sequence (DNA): TGTGCCAGTAGTATCCCGGGACAGGTTAATCAGCCCCAGCATTTT. Protein: CASSIPGQVNQPQHF.

This rearrangement joins TRBV7-3 to TRBJ2-7; a weak D match, TRBD2 (6 bases). Per germline, CDR1 SGHTA and CDR2 FQGTGA. V lost 5 bases and J 0 bases, leaving 14 bases between the germline ends. The CDR3 loop spans 15 amino acids. The CDR3 DNA sequence: TGTGCCAGCAGCACCGCAGGAGGGGACTCCTACGAGCAGTACTTC. Amino acid sequence: CASSTAGGDSYEQYF.

This chain links TRBV7-9 with TRBJ2-6, with D unclear. With 3 bases removed from V and 0 bases from J, the gap between germline ends came to 3 bases. This CDR3 comprises 14 residues. Germline V gene lookup returns CDR1 SEHNR and CDR2 FQNEAQ (reference sequence). This CDR3 is CASSFSSGANVLTF. The CDR3, as DNA: TGTGCCAGCAGCTTTAGCTCTGGGGCCAACGTCCTGACTTTC. The full variable domain, in which reference TRBV7-9 and TRBJ2-6 provide the parts outside the CDR3, is DTGVSQNPRHKITKRGQNVTFRCDPISEHNRLYWYRQTLGQGPEFLTYFQNEAQLEKSRLLSDRFSAERPKGSFSTLEIQRTEQGDSAMYLCASSFSSGANVLTFGAGSRLTVL.

The chain carries TRBV2 and TRBJ1-1; 8 nucleotides agree with TRBD1. CDR3 length equals 17 residues. Germline CDR1 SNHLY, CDR2 FYNNEI. The ends lost 8 bases at V and 3 bases at J; junction bases unmatched: 17. CDR3 region: CASFGTGLLYRDTEAFF. The CDR3 DNA reads TGTGCCAGCTTCGGGACAGGACTTCTATATAGGGACACTGAAGCTTTCTTT.

The genes are TRBV19 and TRBJ2-5, with D tentatively TRBD1 (5 bases). The CDR3 loop spans 13 amino acids. V lost 5 bases to trimming and J lost 0 bases, with 7 bases between them. The V gene's germline CDR1 is LNHDA and CDR2 SQIVND (reference sequence). In DNA, the CDR3 is TGTGCCAGTAGTTTACAGGACCAAGAGACCCAGTACTTC. Amino acids: CASSLQDQETQYF.

The rearrangement uses TRBV7-3 and TRBJ2-5, with 7 bases aligning to TRBD2. Germline trimming cut 4 bases from V and 5 bases from J; bases unmatched to any gene: 10. In germline, CDR1 is SGHTA, CDR2 FQGTGA. The CDR3 covers 15 residues. CDR3 in DNA: TGTGCCAGCAGCTCCCGTCCCAGCGGGAAGGAGACCCAGTACTTC. It encodes CASSSRPSGKETQYF. The full variable domain, its missing parts supplied by reference TRBV7-3 and TRBJ2-5, is GAGVSQTPSNKVTEKGKYVELRCDPISGHTALYWYRQSLGQGPEFLIYFQGTGAADDSGLPNDRFFAVRPEGSVSTLKIQRTERGDSAVYLCASSSRPSGKETQYFGPGTRLLVL.

In this sample, this clone turned up a few times. One end of the junction fails to match germline, which may point to a read error. This rearrangement joins TRBV7-9 to TRBJ1-4; possibly TRBD1 for D (5 bases). The CDR3 spans 14 residues. Germline V CDR1 and CDR2: SEHNR, FQNEAQ (reference sequence). Written as DNA, the CDR3 is TGTGCCAGCAGCCTAGCATCCAGGGCCGAAAAACTGTTTTTT. Translating it yields CASSLASRAEKLFF.

This chain joins TRBV5-5 and TRBJ1-2, with a possible D match to TRBD1 (5 bases). The CDR3 covers 14 residues. Germline V gene sequence: CDR1 SGHKS, CDR2 YYEKEE (reference sequence). Trimming removed 4 bases from V and 2 bases from J, with 12 bases in between. The CDR3 sequence is CASSPAKGNYGYTF. The CDR3 DNA reads TGTGCCAGCAGCCCGGCCAAGGGGAACTATGGCTACACCTTC.

The gene calls are TRBV5-5 and TRBJ2-7; TRBD1 might be the D (5 bases). V gave up 0 bases and J gave up 6 bases, with 19 bases separating them. Germline V lookup: CDR1 SGHKS, CDR2 YYEKEE (reference sequence). There are 16 residues in the CDR3. The CDR3 DNA follows: TGTGCCAGCAGCTTGGTTCCGGACACCTTGAATACCGAGCAGTACTTC. Translating gives CASSLVPDTLNTEQYF.

In its sample, this clone was seen a few times. This chain uses TRBV11-2 with TRBJ2-7; a possible D gene is TRBD1 (6 bases). V shed 0 bases and J shed 6 bases, with 12 bases lying between them. The CDR3 spans 14 residues. Looked up from germline, CDR1 is SGHAT and CDR2 is FQNNGV. CDR3 nucleotide sequence: TGTGCCAGCAGCTTAGAGGGGACAATGGGCGAGCAGTACTTC. Translation gives CASSLEGTMGEQYF.

This rearrangement joins TRBV2 to TRBJ1-1; D is possibly TRBD1 (6 bases). The V gene lost 6 bases and the J gene lost 6 bases, with 14 bases spanning the gap. From germline, CDR1 is SNHLY and CDR2 FYNNEI. The CDR3 spans 13 residues. The CDR3 DNA follows: TGTGCCAGCAGGATACAGGGTCCGGCTGAAGCTTTCTTT. The encoded protein is CASRIQGPAEAFF.

The V and J genes are TRBV5-1 and TRBJ2-1; the D gene is possibly TRBD2 (6 bases). The CDR3 has 17 residues. Trimming took 1 base from V and 5 from J, leaving 19 bases between them. CDR1 and CDR2 from the germline V gene are SGHRS and YFSETQ. The CDR3 coding sequence is TGCGCCAGCAGCTTGAATCCCGGGGACTCTTCGAACAATGAGCAGTTCTTC. It yields the protein CASSLNPGDSSNNEQFF. The full variable domain, in which reference TRBV5-1 and TRBJ2-1 provide the parts outside the CDR3, is KAGVTQTPRYLIKTRGQQVTLSCSPISGHRSVSWYQQTPGQGLQFLFEYFSETQRNKGNFPGRFSGRQFSNSRSEMNVSTLELGDSALYLCASSLNPGDSSNNEQFFGPGTRLTVL.

This clone was found a few times. J is TRBJ2-1 and V is TRBV11-3; TRBD1 matches at 8 bases. The CDR3 has 15 residues. Per germline, CDR1 SGHNT and CDR2 YENEEA. Trimming cost V 2 bases and J 2 bases; bases outside gene matches: 2. In DNA form, the CDR3 reads TGTGCCAGCAGCTTACGGACAGGGCCCTACAATGAGCAGTTCTTC. Protein: CASSLRTGPYNEQFF.

V gene TRBV5-1 combines with J gene TRBJ1-2; 8 bases agree with TRBD1. V lost 4 bases to trimming and J lost 4 bases; unmatched junction nucleotides: 6. The CDR3 sequence is 14 residues long. Germline loops: CDR1 SGHRS, CDR2 YFSETQ. The CDR3 sequence: CASSPTGGAYGYTF. CDR3 coding DNA: TGCGCCAGCAGCCCCACAGGGGGGGCCTATGGCTACACCTTC. The variable domain in full, with the rest retrieved from reference TRBV5-1 and TRBJ1-2, is KAGVTQTPRYLIKTRGQQVTLSCSPISGHRSVSWYQQTPGQGLQFLFEYFSETQRNKGNFPGRFSGRQFSNSRSEMNVSTLELGDSALYLCASSPTGGAYGYTFGSGTRLTVV.